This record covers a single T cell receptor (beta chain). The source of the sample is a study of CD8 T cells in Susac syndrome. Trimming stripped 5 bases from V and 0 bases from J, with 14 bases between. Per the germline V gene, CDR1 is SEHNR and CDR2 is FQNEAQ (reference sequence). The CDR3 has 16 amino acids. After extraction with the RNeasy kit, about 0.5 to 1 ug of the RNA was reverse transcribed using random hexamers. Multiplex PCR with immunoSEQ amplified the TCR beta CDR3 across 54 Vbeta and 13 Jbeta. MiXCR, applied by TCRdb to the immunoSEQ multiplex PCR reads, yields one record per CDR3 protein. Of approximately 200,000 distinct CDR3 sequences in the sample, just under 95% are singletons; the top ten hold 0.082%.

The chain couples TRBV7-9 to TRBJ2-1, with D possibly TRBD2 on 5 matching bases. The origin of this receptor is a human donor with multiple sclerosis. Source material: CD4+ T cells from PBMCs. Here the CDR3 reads CASSPARGSSYNEQFF. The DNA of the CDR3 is TGTGCCAGCAGCCCAGCCCGGGGTAGCTCCTACAATGAGCAGTTCTTC.